A single sample is the source of the 5 T cell receptor beta chains below, sequenced in a study of OX40 agonist ivuxolimab in advanced cancers. The data were produced by immunoSEQ multiplex PCR, yet TCRdb's version contains in-frame clones alone and is incomplete. The sample contains over 45,000 clones, 93% of which appear only once. This material consisted of CD4+ or CD8+ T cells sorted from blood, taken in a trial of the OX40 agonist ivuxolimab. The receptors here all came from an adult with an advanced solid tumor such as melanoma, head and neck, liver or kidney cancer.

J is TRBJ2-7 and V is TRBV7-6; the match to TRBD1 covers 7 bases. This CDR3 spans 15 amino acids. Trimming removed 5 bases from V and 4 bases from J; junction bases left unmatched: 11. CDR1 SGHVS and CDR2 FNYEAQ come from the germline V gene. The CDR3 loop is CASSGGSGGIYEQYF. The CDR3 nucleotides read TGTGCCAGCAGCGGGGGTTCAGGGGGTATTTACGAGCAGTACTTC.

In regard to this clone: Germline and junction disagree at one end, which may indicate a read error. The chain couples TRBV7-7 to TRBJ2-5; D possibly uses TRBD1 or TRBD2 (5 bases each). The J call may not be correct, given that the DNA end is closer to TRBJ2-7. The germline V gene encodes CDR1 SSHAT and CDR2 FNYEAQ (reference sequence). CDR3 size: 15 residues. CDR3 region: CASSWRTQTSYEQYF. The CDR3 DNA reads TGTGCTAGCAGCTGGAGGACACAGACCTCTTACGAGCAGTACTTC.

The chain couples TRBV15 to TRBJ2-2; 13 nucleotides align to TRBD2. The CDR3 is 15 amino acids. The germline CDR1 and CDR2 sequences are LNHNV and YYDKDF (reference sequence). Trimming removed 8 bases from V and 5 bases from J; junction bases left unmatched: 5. CDR3 bases: TGTGCCACCCTTTCGGGACTAGCGGGAACCGGGGAGCTGTTTTTT. This codes for CATLSGLAGTGELFF.

This chain joins TRBV6-5 and TRBJ2-5; D unresolved. V was trimmed by 0 bases and J by 1 base, leaving 9 bases between them. In germline, CDR1 is MNHEY, CDR2 SVGAGI. The CDR3 contains 15 residues. CDR3 amino acids: CASSYSTWGQETQYF. The DNA of the CDR3 is TGTGCCAGCAGTTACTCGACGTGGGGCCAAGAGACCCAGTACTTC.

This clone was found once. The gene calls are TRBV27 and TRBJ2-1; D is ambiguous. Trimming cost V 6 bases and J 10 bases, with 19 bases left between them. This CDR3 is built from 14 residues. The germline gives CDR1 MNHEY, CDR2 SMNVEV (reference sequence). This CDR3 reads CASRGLIKSGEQFF. CDR3 in DNA: TGTGCCAGCAGGGGGTTGATCAAGAGTGGGGAGCAGTTCTTC.